The rows below give T cell receptor beta chains drawn from one sample of a study of PD-L1 blockade in urothelial cancer. Profiled with immunoSEQ multiplex PCR; TCRdb holds only in-frame clones, not every one. Among over 65,000 clones, around 84% were seen once, and the ten largest hold about 4.5%. Sequenced material: PBMCs, taken around atezolizumab (anti-PD-L1) treatment. These receptors all stem from a man in his 70s with urothelial cancer. Both conserved end residues are part of each CDR3. The order of the fields is CDR3 protein, CDR3 DNA, V gene, D gene, CDR3 length, clone size, J gene. D genes are given only for firm matches. Only part of the rows carry a size: once, few, many, or a class if the clone is expanded.

cdr3_aa: CASSGPGGYEQYF
cdr3_nt: TGCGCCAGCAGTGGCCCAGGGGGGTACGAGCAGTACTTC
v_call: TRBV10-2
d_call: NA
cdr3_length: 13
clone_size: NA
j_call: TRBJ2-7

cdr3_aa: CASSQGTWSSYEQYF
cdr3_nt: TGTGCCAGCAGCCAAGGGACTTGGAGCTCCTACGAGCAGTACTTC
v_call: TRBV14
d_call: NA
cdr3_length: 15
clone_size: NA
j_call: TRBJ2-7

cdr3_aa: CASSYRYEQFF
cdr3_nt: TGTGCCAGCAGCTACAGGTATGAGCAGTTCTTC
v_call: TRBV2
d_call: NA
cdr3_length: 11
clone_size: NA
j_call: TRBJ2-1

cdr3_aa: CASSAPGGTNTEAFF
cdr3_nt: TGTGCCAGCAGCGCTCCAGGGGGAACGAACACTGAAGCTTTCTTT
v_call: TRBV5-6
d_call: TRBD1
cdr3_length: 15
clone_size: NA
j_call: TRBJ1-1

cdr3_aa: CASSFIRTGQETQYF
cdr3_nt: TGTGCCAGCAGCTTCATTCGGACAGGCCAAGAGACCCAGTACTTC
v_call: TRBV11-2
d_call: TRBD1
cdr3_length: 15
clone_size: NA
j_call: TRBJ2-5

cdr3_aa: CASSSTGISYEQYF
cdr3_nt: TGCGCCAGCAGCTCAACAGGGATCTCCTACGAGCAGTACTTC
v_call: TRBV5-1
d_call: NA
cdr3_length: 14
clone_size: NA
j_call: TRBJ2-7

cdr3_aa: CASSGPGISGRYNEQFF
cdr3_nt: TGTGCCAGCAGTGGCCCCGGGATTAGCGGGAGATACAATGAGCAGTTCTTC
v_call: TRBV2
d_call: TRBD2
cdr3_length: 17
clone_size: once
j_call: TRBJ2-1

cdr3_aa: CASSESYEQYF
cdr3_nt: TGCGCCAGCAGCGAGTCCTACGAGCAGTACTTC
v_call: TRBV5-1
d_call: NA
cdr3_length: 11
clone_size: NA
j_call: TRBJ2-7

cdr3_aa: CASSRDRAFSGYTF
cdr3_nt: TGTGCCAGCAGCCGGGACAGGGCCTTCAGTGGCTACACCTTC
v_call: TRBV7-2
d_call: TRBD1
cdr3_length: 14
clone_size: NA
j_call: TRBJ1-2

cdr3_aa: CASSELVGGPANEKLFF
cdr3_nt: TGTGCCAGCAGTGAATTAGTGGGGGGGCCGGCTAATGAAAAACTGTTTTTT
v_call: TRBV6-1
d_call: NA
cdr3_length: 17
clone_size: NA
j_call: TRBJ1-4

cdr3_aa: CASSLVDRANEQFF
cdr3_nt: TGTGCCAGCAGCTTAGTGGACAGGGCCAATGAGCAGTTCTTC
v_call: TRBV7-6
d_call: TRBD1
cdr3_length: 14
clone_size: NA
j_call: TRBJ2-1

cdr3_aa: CASSAGQTLHKQYF
cdr3_nt: TGTGCCAGCAGCGCCGGACAAACCCTACACAAGCAGTACTTC
v_call: TRBV7-8
d_call: NA
cdr3_length: 14
clone_size: NA
j_call: TRBJ2-7

cdr3_aa: CASRFTRTNTGELFF
cdr3_nt: TGTGCCAGCAGATTCACGAGGACAAACACCGGGGAGCTGTTTTTT
v_call: TRBV28
d_call: NA
cdr3_length: 15
clone_size: NA
j_call: TRBJ2-2

cdr3_aa: CSAKTGRATEQYF
cdr3_nt: TGCAGCGCTAAGACGGGTCGCGCTACCGAGCAGTACTTC
v_call: TRBV29-1
d_call: NA
cdr3_length: 13
clone_size: NA
j_call: TRBJ2-7

cdr3_aa: CASSMSTEEAFF
cdr3_nt: TGTGCCAGTAGTATGAGCACCGAAGAAGCTTTCTTT
v_call: TRBV19
d_call: NA
cdr3_length: 12
clone_size: NA
j_call: TRBJ1-1

cdr3_aa: CASSDLQETQYF
cdr3_nt: TGTGCCAGCAGTGACTTACAAGAGACCCAGTACTTC
v_call: TRBV6-1
d_call: NA
cdr3_length: 12
clone_size: NA
j_call: TRBJ2-5

cdr3_aa: CAISESTRSGRAYGTDTQYF
cdr3_nt: TGTGCCATCAGTGAGTCGACTCGGAGCGGGAGGGCGTATGGCACAGATACGCAGTATTTT
v_call: TRBV10-3
d_call: TRBD2
cdr3_length: 20
clone_size: NA
j_call: TRBJ2-3

cdr3_aa: CAWSVRSGSSGNTIYF
cdr3_nt: TGTGCCTGGAGTGTACGGTCTGGGAGCTCTGGAAACACCATATATTTT
v_call: TRBV30
d_call: NA
cdr3_length: 16
clone_size: NA
j_call: TRBJ1-3

cdr3_aa: CAWSGRPGGPISGELFF
cdr3_nt: TGTGCCTGGAGTGGAAGGCCGGGAGGGCCGATATCCGGGGAGCTGTTTTTT
v_call: TRBV30
d_call: TRBD2
cdr3_length: 17
clone_size: NA
j_call: TRBJ2-2